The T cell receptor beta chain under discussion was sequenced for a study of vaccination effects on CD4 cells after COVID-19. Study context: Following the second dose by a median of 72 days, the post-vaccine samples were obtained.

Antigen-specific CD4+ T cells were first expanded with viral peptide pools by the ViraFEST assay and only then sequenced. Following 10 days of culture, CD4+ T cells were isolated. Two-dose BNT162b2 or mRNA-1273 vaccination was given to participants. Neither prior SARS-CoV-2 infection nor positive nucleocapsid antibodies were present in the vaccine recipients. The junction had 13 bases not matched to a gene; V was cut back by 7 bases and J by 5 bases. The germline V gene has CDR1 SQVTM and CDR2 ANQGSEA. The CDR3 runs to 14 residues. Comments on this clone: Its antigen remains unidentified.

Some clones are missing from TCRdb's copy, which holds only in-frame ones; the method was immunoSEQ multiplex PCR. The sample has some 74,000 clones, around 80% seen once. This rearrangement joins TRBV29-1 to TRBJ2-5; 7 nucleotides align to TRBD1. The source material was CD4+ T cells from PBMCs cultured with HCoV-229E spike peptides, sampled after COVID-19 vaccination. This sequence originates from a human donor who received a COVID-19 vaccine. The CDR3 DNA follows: TGCAGCGCCAACGGTGAGGGGGCCTCGGAGACCCAGTACTTC. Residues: CSANGEGASETQYF.